The 14 T cell receptor beta chains below come from one sample, sequenced in a study of OX40 agonist ivuxolimab in advanced cancers. Library preparation used the immunoSEQ multiplex PCR assay. Sourced from immuneACCESS, this table was stored by TCRdb with only in-frame sequences that have V and J called. A share of the clones is absent; for the studies checked, an unresolved V gene accounts for under half, and the remainder has no known explanation. Across this sample there are 55,000 to 75,000 clones, with roughly 80% seen only once. The ten largest clonotypes hold around 5% of the sample. Sequenced material: CD4+ or CD8+ T cells sorted from blood, taken in a trial of the OX40 agonist ivuxolimab. Receptors were obtained from an adult with an advanced solid tumor such as melanoma, head and neck, liver or kidney cancer.

The V and J genes are TRBV6-6 and TRBJ1-1, with 7 bases fitting TRBD1. This CDR3 has 14 amino acids. Germline-derived CDR1 and CDR2 are MNHNY and SVGAGI (reference sequence). The V segment lost 5 bases and the J segment 1 base; nucleotides outside the gene matches: 4. The CDR3 bases are TGTGCCAGCAGTGACCGACAGGGGAACACTGAAGCTTTCTTT. Its protein product is CASSDRQGNTEAFF.

V usage is TRBV2 and J usage is TRBJ1-5, with 9 bases fitting TRBD1. Germline values: CDR1 SNHLY, CDR2 FYNNEI. CDR3 length: 15 residues. The J segment lost 4 bases and the V segment lost 5 bases, leaving 6 bases of the junction unmatched. CDR3 bases: TGTGCCAGCAGTCAGTCTGGGACAGGGAATCAGCCCCAGCATTTT. This gives the protein CASSQSGTGNQPQHF. The variable domain in full, with the rest retrieved from reference TRBV2 and TRBJ1-5, is EPEVTQTPSHQVTQMGQEVILRCVPISNHLYFYWYRQILGQKVEFLVSFYNNEISEKSEIFDDQFSVERPDGSNFTLKIRSTKLEDSAMYFCASSQSGTGNQPQHFGDGTRLSIL.

The chain has TRBV4-1 and TRBJ2-2; D possibly corresponds to TRBD2 (6 bases). Germline CDR1 and CDR2: MGHRA and YSYEKL. Trimming cost V 4 bases and J 0 bases, with 12 bases left between them. CDR3 size: 16 residues. The CDR3 nucleotides are TGCGCCAGCAGCCCCTTAGCGGAGTCGAACACCGGGGAGCTGTTTTTT. Translating gives CASSPLAESNTGELFF.

The chain combines TRBV7-8 with TRBJ1-5; tentative D call: TRBD1 (5 bases). Germline assignment: CDR1 SGHVS and CDR2 FQNEAQ. V dropped 4 bases and J dropped 9 bases, with 19 bases sitting between them. The CDR3 contains 15 residues. The DNA of the CDR3 is TGTGCCAGCAGCTATTCCCTCGGCAGGGAGCGGCCCCAGCATTTT. Amino acid sequence: CASSYSLGRERPQHF.

J is TRBJ2-1 and V is TRBV7-3; 9 bases map to TRBD2. The germline V gene encodes CDR1 SGHTA and CDR2 FQGTGA. There are 17 residues in the CDR3. Losses at the gene ends were 4 bases for V and 9 bases for J; bases not matched to a gene: 16. The DNA for the CDR3 is TGTGCCAGCAGCTCCGCACCCTCCGGGACTAGCCCCCCTGAGCAGTTCTTC. Translated: CASSSAPSGTSPPEQFF.

The table lists this clone with a few counts. The chain carries TRBV4-1 and TRBJ2-1; D is perhaps TRBD1 (5 bases). The CDR3 covers 17 residues. The ends were cut back, 4 bases at V and 3 bases at J, with 19 bases in the middle. Germline V gene lookup returns CDR1 MGHRA and CDR2 YSYEKL. The CDR3, as DNA: TGCGCCAGCAGCCGAATAGCAGGGTCAAGGGACTACAATGAGCAGTTCTTC. It is translated as CASSRIAGSRDYNEQFF.

This clone was observed a single time. V gene TRBV7-9 combines with J gene TRBJ2-1, with D perhaps TRBD2 (5 bases). V lost 5 bases and J lost 6, with 14 bases in between. Germline CDR1 is SEHNR and CDR2 is FQNEAQ (reference sequence). The CDR3 consists of 14 residues. As DNA, the CDR3 is TGTGCCAGCAGCCCCCTGAACGGACTCAATGAGCAGTTCTTC. It is translated as CASSPLNGLNEQFF.

The V call is TRBV11-3, the J call TRBJ2-3; D might be TRBD1 (6 bases). Trimming removed 7 bases from V and 3 bases from J, with 11 bases in between. The V gene's germline CDR1 is SGHNT and CDR2 YENEEA. The CDR3 contains 13 residues. The CDR3 loop is CASNIQGTDTQYF. The CDR3 region has the DNA TGTGCCAGCAATATACAGGGTACAGATACGCAGTATTTT.

The J gene is TRBJ1-5, the V gene TRBV2; 7 nucleotides agree with TRBD1. Germline CDR1 and CDR2: SNHLY and FYNNEI. Unmatched junction bases numbered 5, after V lost 4 bases and J lost 5 bases. The CDR3 length is 14 residues. CDR3 loop: CASSVITGDQPQHF. DNA for the CDR3: TGTGCCAGCAGTGTTATAACAGGGGATCAGCCCCAGCATTTT.

V and J are TRBV5-1 and TRBJ1-4; D remains unclear. V was pared by 3 bases and J by 5 bases, with 8 bases between. CDR3 length: 13 amino acids. CDR1 and CDR2 (germline): SGHRS, YFSETQ. CDR3 amino acids: CASSSSQNEKLFF. The CDR3 nucleotides are TGCGCCAGCAGCTCATCCCAGAATGAAAAACTGTTTTTT.

This chain uses TRBV7-6 with TRBJ2-1; TRBD2 agrees at 9 bases. CDR3 size: 15 residues. Trimming at V came to 5 bases and at J to 4 bases, leaving 6 bases not matched to a gene. The V gene's germline CDR1 is SGHVS and CDR2 FNYEAQ. CDR3 sequence reads: CASSPGAGGYNEQFF. CDR3 coding DNA: TGTGCCAGCAGCCCCGGGGCGGGGGGGTACAATGAGCAGTTCTTC.

The chain has TRBV4-2 and TRBJ1-2; D might be TRBD1 (5 bases). The CDR3 length is 14 residues. Deletions cut 4 bases from V and 4 bases from J, with 13 bases between. The germline V gene has CDR1 LGHNA and CDR2 YNFKEQ. For the CDR3, the DNA is TGTGCCAGCAGCCCCCCAGGGTTTAGCTATGGCTACACCTTC. Its protein product is CASSPPGFSYGYTF.

The rearrangement joins TRBV21-1 to TRBJ1-2. TRBV21-1 counts as a pseudogene. The CDR3 has 12 residues. This CDR3 is CASSNRRRGYTF. In DNA form, the CDR3 reads TGTGCCAGCAGCAACCGGAGGAGGGGCTACACCTTC.

The chain links TRBV11-3 to TRBJ1-1; 7 bases map to TRBD1. The CDR3 extends over 15 amino acids. Looked up from germline, CDR1 is SGHNT and CDR2 is YENEEA. V shed 1 base, J shed 8 bases, and the junction held 10 bases outside the gene matches. As DNA, the CDR3 is TGTGCCAGCAGCTTAGGGAATGGACAGGTGGAAGAAGCTTTCTTT. This translates into CASSLGNGQVEEAFF.